The 14 T cell receptor beta chains below come from one sample, sequenced in a study of T cells expressing NK-cell markers (dated by TCRdb to the early 2020s). Libraries were prepared through 5' RACE. Sequencing was performed on an Illumina HiSeq 2000. The reads were reprocessed in TCRdb, with one entry per CDR3 protein sequence and no accompanying DNA. The table for this sample shows 150,000 to 160,000 distinct CDR3 sequences. The biggest ten clones account for roughly a third of the sample. Sequencing was done on a sample of blood T cells: a sorted CD56 or NKG2C T cell subset, CD4+ or CD8+ T cells, or bulk PBMC T cells (not recorded which). All receptors come from a woman aged 45-60 years in good health. Donor details come from another sample of the same person, matched by shared clones.

The CDR3 is CASTGGVLTGELFF. This chain connects TRBV27 to TRBJ2-2; TCRdb's D call of TRBD2 is untestable without DNA. The CDR3 is 14 residues long. Germline loops: CDR1 MNHEY, CDR2 SMNVEV (reference sequence).

CDR3 region: CASGLLSTSGGTNTGELFF. The chain joins TRBV12-5 to TRBJ2-2; no DNA is available, so the TRBD2 call from TCRdb remains unchecked. The V gene's germline CDR1 is LGHNT and CDR2 FRNRAP. This CDR3 contains 19 residues. Looking up the rest from reference TRBV12-5 and TRBJ2-2 gives the full variable domain: DARVTQTPRHKVTEMGQEVTMRCQPILGHNTVFWYRQTMMQGLELLAYFRNRAPLDDSGMPKDRFSAEMPDATLATLKIQPSEPRDSAVYFCASGLLSTSGGTNTGELFFGEGSRLTVL.

This CDR3 reads CASSLAGLAGGPASSYNEQFF. The rearrangement joins TRBV5-1 to TRBJ2-1; the TCRdb call, TRBD2, lacks DNA for checking. Germline V lookup: CDR1 SGHRS, CDR2 YFSETQ. The CDR3 covers 21 residues. The full variable domain, with the rest looked up from reference TRBV5-1 and TRBJ2-1, is KAGVTQTPRYLIKTRGQQVTLSCSPISGHRSVSWYQQTPGQGLQFLFEYFSETQRNKGNFPGRFSGRQFSNSRSEMNVSTLELGDSALYLCASSLAGLAGGPASSYNEQFFGPGTRLTVL.

This chain connects TRBV4-1 to TRBJ1-1; TCRdb indicates TRBD1, and absent DNA this call remains unverified. This CDR3 is built from 14 residues. CDR1 and CDR2 (germline): MGHRA, YSYEKL. The CDR3 protein is CASSPGTEFTEAFF.

The chain uses TRBV13 and TRBJ1-1. The CDR3 runs 14 residues. CDR1 PRHDT and CDR2 FYEKMQ come from the germline V gene (reference sequence). CDR3 loop: CASSLGMTNTEAFF.

The rearrangement links TRBV12-3 or TRBV12-4 to TRBJ1-2; TCRdb names TRBD1, which stays unverified in the absence of DNA. This CDR3 is built from 13 residues. CDR3 residues: CASSPPIDYGYTF.

The CDR3 protein is CASSTLTSGSPNEQFF. The genes are TRBV12-3 or TRBV12-4 and TRBJ2-1; as DNA is missing, the TRBD2 call by TCRdb cannot be tested. The CDR3 has 16 amino acids.

The chain carries TRBV3-1 and TRBJ2-3; the TRBD2 assignment by TCRdb is unverifiable without DNA. Germline V gene sequence: CDR1 LGHDT, CDR2 YNNKEL (reference sequence). This CDR3 is built from 16 residues. The CDR3 region is CASSLRLADRTDTQYF.

V usage is TRBV29-1 and J usage is TRBJ1-5. The CDR3 contains 12 residues. Germline V CDR1 and CDR2: SQVTM, ANQGSEA. Here the CDR3 reads CSVVSDNQPQHF.

The chain links TRBV29-1 to TRBJ2-7; as DNA is missing, the TRBD1 call by TCRdb cannot be tested. Germline V gives CDR1 SQVTM, CDR2 ANQGSEA. The CDR3 sequence is 16 residues long. This CDR3 reads CSVEGEGQGGYYEQYF.

The chain combines TRBV5-1 with TRBJ2-7; the TRBD2 assignment by TCRdb is unverifiable without DNA. CDR3 length: 15 amino acids. Germline V CDR1 and CDR2: SGHRS, YFSETQ. CDR3: CASSLTAGDRYEQYF.

The rearrangement links TRBV29-1 to TRBJ2-3; checking the TCRdb D call of TRBD2 is not possible without DNA. CDR1 and CDR2 (germline): SQVTM, ANQGSEA. The CDR3 covers 13 residues. The CDR3 reads CSGGLAGVDTQYF.

The CDR3 reads CAIPAVGLNTDTQYF. The chain uses TRBV5-4 and TRBJ2-3; TCRdb proposes TRBD2, but this gene call is untestable without DNA. The CDR3 totals 15 residues. Germline CDR1 and CDR2: SGHNT and YYREEE (reference sequence).

The chain recombines TRBV4-2 with TRBJ2-1; TCRdb's assignment of TRBD2 cannot be checked, as there is no DNA. Looked up from germline, CDR1 is LGHNA and CDR2 is YNFKEQ. The CDR3 contains 18 residues. CDR3 in amino acids: CASSQELLTSGSYNEQFF.